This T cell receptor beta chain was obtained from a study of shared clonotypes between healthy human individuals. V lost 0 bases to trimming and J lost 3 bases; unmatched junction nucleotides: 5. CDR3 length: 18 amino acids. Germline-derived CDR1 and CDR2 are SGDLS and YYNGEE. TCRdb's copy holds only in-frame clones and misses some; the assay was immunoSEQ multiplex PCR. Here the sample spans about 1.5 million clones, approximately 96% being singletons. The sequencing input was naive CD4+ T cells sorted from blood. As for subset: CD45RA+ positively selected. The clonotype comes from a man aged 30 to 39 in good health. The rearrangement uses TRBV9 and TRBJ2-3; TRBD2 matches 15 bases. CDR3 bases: TGTGCCAGCAGCGTAGCCCCCGGACTAGCGGGAGGGACAGATACGCAGTATTTT. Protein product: CASSVAPGLAGGTDTQYF. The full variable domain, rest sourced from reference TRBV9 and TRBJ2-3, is DSGVTQTPKHLITATGQRVTLRCSPRSGDLSVYWYQQSLDQGLQFLIQYYNGEERAKGNILERFSAQQFPDLHSELNLSSLELGDSALYFCASSVAPGLAGGTDTQYFGPGTRLTVL.